The clone carrying this TCR beta chain has a single count. These data come from a study of blood T cell repertoires in COVID-19. Overall study: Sources were T cells, B-cell-depleted T cells, or PBMCs; the material itself was cDNA or gDNA.

Sequencing used immunoSEQ multiplex PCR; TCRdb keeps in-frame clones, though not all of them. This sample has approximately 140,000 clones, with around four fifths found just once. This CDR3 region has 15 residues. Trimming stripped 4 bases from V and 5 bases from J, with 17 bases between. Per germline, CDR1 SGHVS and CDR2 FQNEAQ. The material sequenced was peripheral blood. This TCR came from a woman aged 35 to 49 with active or convalescent COVID-19. The chain recombines TRBV7-8 with TRBJ1-1; tentatively, D is TRBD1 (6 bases). CDR3 sequence: CASSSIGQGWTEAFF. CDR3 DNA sequence: TGTGCCAGCAGCTCCATTGGGCAGGGGTGGACTGAAGCTTTCTTT.